This record looks at one T cell receptor beta chain sequence and its context. The entry originates in a study of blood T cell repertoires in COVID-19. V lost 4 bases, J lost 5 bases, and 14 bases lay in between. The CDR3 runs to 14 residues. Germline values: CDR1 LNHDA, CDR2 SQIVND (reference sequence). The data were produced by immunoSEQ multiplex PCR, yet TCRdb's version contains in-frame clones alone and is incomplete. The table lists 190,000 or so clones, nearly 90% of them singletons. The chain has TRBV19 and TRBJ1-1, with D possibly being TRBD1 (5 bases). The specimen sequenced was peripheral blood. The clonotype comes from a man between 50 and 59 years old with acute or convalescent COVID-19. CDR3: CASSRGGRGTEAFF. CDR3 nucleotides: TGTGCCAGTAGTAGGGGAGGACGGGGGACTGAAGCTTTCTTT.